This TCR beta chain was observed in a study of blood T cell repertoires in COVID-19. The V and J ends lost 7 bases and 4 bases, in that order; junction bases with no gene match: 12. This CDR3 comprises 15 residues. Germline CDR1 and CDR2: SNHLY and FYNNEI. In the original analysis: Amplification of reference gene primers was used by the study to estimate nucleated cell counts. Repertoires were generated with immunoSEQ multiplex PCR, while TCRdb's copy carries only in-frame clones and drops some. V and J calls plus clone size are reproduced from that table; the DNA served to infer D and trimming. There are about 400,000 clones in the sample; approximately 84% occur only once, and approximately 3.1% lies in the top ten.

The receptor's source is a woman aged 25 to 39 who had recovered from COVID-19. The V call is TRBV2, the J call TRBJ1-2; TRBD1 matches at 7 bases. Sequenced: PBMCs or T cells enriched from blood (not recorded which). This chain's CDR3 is CASNEGHRGPYGYTF. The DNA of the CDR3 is TGTGCCAGCAACGAGGGTCACAGGGGACCCTATGGCTACACCTTC.